The clone carrying this T cell receptor (beta chain) showed up just a few times. The data were taken from a study of blood T cell repertoires in COVID-19. The wider study: The United States, Italy and Spain supplied acute and convalescent COVID-19 samples. Sample material is recorded as cDNA or gDNA derived from T cells, B-cell-depleted T cells, or PBMCs.

In the original processing: The assay estimated nucleated cells by amplifying reference gene primers. This table comes from immunoSEQ multiplex PCR, and its TCRdb copy is limited to in-frame clones, with some not included. D and trimming come from the DNA, and the V and J calls and clone size come from that table. Counted here are 100,000 or so clones, approximately 87% occurring once; the ten biggest clones make up just under 20%. Sequencing input: peripheral blood. This receptor was taken from a human donor in a cohort sampled during active COVID-19.

The CDR3: CASSMSGLLSGTSPYNEQFF. CDR3 nucleotides: TGTGCCAGTAGTATGTCGGGTTTGTTATCGGGGACTAGCCCGTACAATGAGCAGTTCTTC. The chain uses TRBV19 and TRBJ2-1; TRBD2 aligns across 9 bases. From germline, CDR1 is LNHDA and CDR2 SQIVND (reference sequence). V was clipped by 3 bases and J by 4 bases; unmatched bases: 19. The CDR3 totals 20 residues.